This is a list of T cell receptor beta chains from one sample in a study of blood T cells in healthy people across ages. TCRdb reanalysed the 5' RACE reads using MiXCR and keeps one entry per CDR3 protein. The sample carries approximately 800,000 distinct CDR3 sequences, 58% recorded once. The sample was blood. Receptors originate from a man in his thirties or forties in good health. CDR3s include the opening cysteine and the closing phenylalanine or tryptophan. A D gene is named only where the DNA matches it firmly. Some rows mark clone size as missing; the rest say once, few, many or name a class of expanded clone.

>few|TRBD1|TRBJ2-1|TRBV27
CASRGQPYNEQFF
TGTGCCAGCAGGGGACAGCCTTACAATGAGCAGTTCTTC
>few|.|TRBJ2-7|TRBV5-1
CASSYGSAVLYEQYF
TGCGCCAGCAGCTACGGTTCGGCGGTTCTCTACGAGCAGTACTTC
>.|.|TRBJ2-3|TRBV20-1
CSAQLESTDTQYF
TGCAGTGCTCAACTAGAGAGCACAGATACGCAGTATTTT
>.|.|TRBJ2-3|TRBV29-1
CSVEGGAKDTQYF
TGCAGCGTTGAGGGGGGGGCGAAGGATACGCAGTATTTT
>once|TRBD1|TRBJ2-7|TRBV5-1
CASSSGQGRLYEQYF
TGCGCCAGCAGCTCGGGACAGGGCCGTCTCTACGAGCAGTACTTC
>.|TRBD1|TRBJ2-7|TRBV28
CASSVIPWTGNHEQYF
TGTGCCAGCAGTGTCATCCCCTGGACAGGGAACCACGAGCAGTACTTC
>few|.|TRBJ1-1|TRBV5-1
CASSRLEGTEAFF
TGCGCCAGCAGCCGCCTGGAGGGTACTGAAGCTTTCTTT
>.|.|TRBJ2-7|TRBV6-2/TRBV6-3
CASGRRRSYEQYF
TGTGCCAGCGGGAGACGTCGGTCCTACGAGCAGTACTTC
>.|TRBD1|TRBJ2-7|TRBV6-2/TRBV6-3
CASSRIGQGSYEQYF
TGTGCCAGCAGTCGAATCGGACAGGGGTCCTACGAGCAGTACTTC
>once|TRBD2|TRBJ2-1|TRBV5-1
CASSLQLANNEQFF
TGCGCCAGCAGCTTGCAACTAGCGAACAATGAGCAGTTCTTC
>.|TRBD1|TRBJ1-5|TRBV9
CASSVGTGKVNQPQHF
TGTGCCAGCAGCGTAGGGACAGGCAAGGTCAATCAGCCCCAGCATTTT
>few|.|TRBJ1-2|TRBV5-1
CASSKEDYGYTF
TGCGCCAGCAGCAAGGAGGACTATGGCTACACCTTC
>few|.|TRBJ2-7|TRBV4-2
CASSQSPDAYEQYF
TGTGCCAGCAGCCAAAGTCCAGACGCTTACGAGCAGTACTTC
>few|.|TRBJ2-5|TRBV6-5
CASRRIQQETQYF
TGTGCCAGCAGAAGGATCCAGCAAGAGACCCAGTACTTC
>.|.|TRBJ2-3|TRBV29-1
CSADRRGTDTQYF
TGCAGCGCAGACAGGAGGGGGACAGATACGCAGTATTTT
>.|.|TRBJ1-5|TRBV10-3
CAISDGRNQPQHF
TGTGCCATCAGTGACGGGAGGAATCAGCCCCAGCATTTT
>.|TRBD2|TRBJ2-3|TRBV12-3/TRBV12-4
CASGPGGGTDTQYF
TGTGCCAGCGGGCCGGGCGGGGGGACAGATACGCAGTATTTT
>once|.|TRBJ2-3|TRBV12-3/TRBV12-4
CASSLIGISTDTQYF
TGTGCCAGCAGTTTAATAGGGATTAGCACAGATACGCAGTATTTT
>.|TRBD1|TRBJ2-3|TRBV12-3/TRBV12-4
CASSRQGFSSDTQYF
TGTGCCAGCAGTCGACAGGGGTTTTCGTCGGATACGCAGTATTTT
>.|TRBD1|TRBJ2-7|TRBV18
CASSPRQGVYEQYF
TGTGCCAGCTCACCGAGGCAGGGGGTGTACGAGCAGTACTTC
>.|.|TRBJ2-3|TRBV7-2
CASSLGRLSWSGNTQYF
TGTGCCAGCAGCTTAGGGAGGCTTAGCTGGTCCGGGAATACGCAGTATTTT
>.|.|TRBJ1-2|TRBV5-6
CASSNGPNYGYTF
TGTGCCAGCAGCAACGGTCCCAACTATGGCTACACCTTC
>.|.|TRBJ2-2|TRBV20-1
CSARSQGSPGELFF
TGCAGTGCTAGGTCGCAGGGGAGCCCCGGGGAGCTGTTTTTT
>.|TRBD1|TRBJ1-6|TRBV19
CASSSGTGGGRANSPLHF
TGTGCCAGTAGTTCCGGGACAGGGGGCGGACGGGCTAATTCACCCCTCCACTTT
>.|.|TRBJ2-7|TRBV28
CASSTGMPSYEQYF
TGTGCCAGCAGCACCGGGATGCCGTCCTACGAGCAGTACTTC
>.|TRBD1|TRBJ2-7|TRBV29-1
CSVGSGQGYEQYF
TGCAGCGTAGGGTCGGGACAGGGCTACGAGCAGTACTTC
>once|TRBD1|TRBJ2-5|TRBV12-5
CASGVDRVRAETQYF
TGTGCTAGTGGAGTGGACAGGGTCAGGGCGGAGACCCAGTACTTC
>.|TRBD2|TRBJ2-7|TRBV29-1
CSVEVVGRGSSYEQYF
TGCAGCGTTGAAGTGGTCGGGCGGGGGAGCTCCTACGAGCAGTACTTC
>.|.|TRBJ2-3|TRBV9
CASSVGGLSTDTQYF
TGTGCCAGCAGCGTTGGGGGGCTTTCCACAGATACGCAGTATTTT
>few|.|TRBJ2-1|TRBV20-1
CSDKDRNYGEQFF
TGCAGTGACAAGGACAGAAATTACGGTGAGCAGTTCTTC
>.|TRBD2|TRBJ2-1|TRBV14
CARGPTSGSYNEQFF
TGTGCCAGGGGACCGACTAGCGGGAGCTACAATGAGCAGTTCTTC
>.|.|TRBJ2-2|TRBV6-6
CASSSLGELFF
TGTGCCAGCAGTTCGCTCGGGGAGCTGTTTTTT
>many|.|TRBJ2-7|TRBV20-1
CSANRGQGAAEQYF
TGCAGTGCTAACCGCGGCCAAGGGGCAGCCGAGCAGTACTTC
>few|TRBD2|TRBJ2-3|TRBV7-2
CASSLAPAGGADTQYF
TGTGCCAGCAGCTTAGCGCCGGCGGGAGGGGCAGATACGCAGTATTTT
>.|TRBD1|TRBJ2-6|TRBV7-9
CASSFWGTGNRAGANVLTF
TGTGCCAGCAGCTTTTGGGGGACAGGGAACCGGGCTGGGGCCAACGTCCTGACTTTC
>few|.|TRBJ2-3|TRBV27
CASSFAVLGGQDTQYF
TGTGCCAGCAGTTTTGCGGTTCTGGGGGGGCAAGATACGCAGTATTTT
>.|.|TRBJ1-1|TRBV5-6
CASSVDSRYTEAFF
TGTGCCAGCAGCGTGGACAGTAGATACACTGAAGCTTTCTTT
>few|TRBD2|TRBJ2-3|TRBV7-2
CASSSRRAGGGDTQYF
TGTGCCAGCAGCTCGAGACGGGCGGGAGGCGGAGATACGCAGTATTTT
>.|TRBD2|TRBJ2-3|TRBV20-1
CSALTSGGDSGTDTQYF
TGCAGTGCTTTGACTAGCGGGGGCGACAGCGGCACAGATACGCAGTATTTT
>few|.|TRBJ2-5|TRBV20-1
CSARSETQYF
TGCAGTGCTAGAAGCGAGACCCAGTACTTC
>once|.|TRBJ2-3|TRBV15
CATSPRFVDTQYF
TGTGCCACCAGCCCACGGTTCGTAGATACGCAGTATTTT
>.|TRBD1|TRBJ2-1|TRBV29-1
CGAGGWENEQFF
TGCGGGGCAGGGGGCTGGGAAAATGAGCAGTTCTTC
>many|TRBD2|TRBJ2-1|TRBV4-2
CASSPPSGGYNEQFF
TGTGCCAGCAGCCCCCCTAGCGGGGGTTACAATGAGCAGTTCTTC
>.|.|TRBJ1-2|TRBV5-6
CASSISGDFSYGYTF
TGTGCCAGCAGCATATCGGGGGACTTCTCCTATGGCTACACCTTC
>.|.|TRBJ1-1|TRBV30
CAWSVLGAMNTEAFF
TGTGCCTGGAGTGTACTTGGGGCGATGAACACTGAAGCTTTCTTT
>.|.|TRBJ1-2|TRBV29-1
CSVDPEIANYGYTF
TGCAGCGTTGATCCCGAGATCGCTAACTATGGCTACACCTTC
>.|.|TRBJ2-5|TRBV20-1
CSATLQVGNRETQYF
TGCAGTGCTACCCTCCAGGTCGGGAATCGAGAGACCCAGTACTTC
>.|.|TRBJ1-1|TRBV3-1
CASSPDPAGEAFF
TGTGCCAGCAGCCCGGACCCTGCGGGTGAAGCTTTCTTT
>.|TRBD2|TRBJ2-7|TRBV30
CAWAGDASYEQYF
TGTGCCTGGGCGGGGGACGCATCCTACGAGCAGTACTTC
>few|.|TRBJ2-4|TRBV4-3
CASSQGGGAGENIQYF
TGCGCCAGCAGCCAAGGAGGCGGGGCCGGGGAAAACATTCAGTACTTC
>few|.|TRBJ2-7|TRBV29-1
CSVRQDYYEQYF
TGCAGCGTTCGACAGGACTACTACGAGCAGTACTTC
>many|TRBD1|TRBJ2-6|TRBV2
CANTGTGYSGANVLTF
TGTGCCAATACCGGGACAGGGTATTCTGGGGCCAACGTCCTGACTTTC
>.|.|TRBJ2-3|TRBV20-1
CSARALFRESTDTQYF
TGCAGTGCTAGGGCCTTATTTAGGGAGAGCACAGATACGCAGTATTTT